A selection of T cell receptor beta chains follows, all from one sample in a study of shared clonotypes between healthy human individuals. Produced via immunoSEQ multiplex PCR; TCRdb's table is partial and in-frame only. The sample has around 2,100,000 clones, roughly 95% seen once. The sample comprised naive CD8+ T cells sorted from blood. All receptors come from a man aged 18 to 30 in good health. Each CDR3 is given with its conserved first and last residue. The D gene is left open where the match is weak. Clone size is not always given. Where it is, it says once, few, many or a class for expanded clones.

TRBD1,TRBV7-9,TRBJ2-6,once,TGTGCCAGCAGCAGTTCCAGGGGGCGGCCGGCTGGGGCCAACGTCCTGACTTTC,CASSSSRGRPAGANVLTF
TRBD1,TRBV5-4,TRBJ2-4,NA,TGTGCCAGCAGCAACCGGGACAGGGAAGAAAACATTCAGTACTTC,CASSNRDREENIQYF
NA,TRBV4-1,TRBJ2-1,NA,TGCGCCAGCAGCCAAGCGCGGACGGGATTAGCCTACAATGAGCAGTTCTTC,CASSQARTGLAYNEQFF
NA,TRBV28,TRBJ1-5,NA,TGTGCCAGCAGTTTCCCAGGGGAAGGCAATCAGCCCCAGCATTTT,CASSFPGEGNQPQHF
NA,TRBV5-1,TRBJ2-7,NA,TGCGCCAGCAGCTTGGAACTGGGGACGACCGCCTACGAGCAGTACTTC,CASSLELGTTAYEQYF
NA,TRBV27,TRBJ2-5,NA,TGTGCCAGCAGCCCCTATGTGGGAGGCCCCCAAGAGACCCAGTACTTC,CASSPYVGGPQETQYF
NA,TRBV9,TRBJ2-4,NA,TGTGCCAGCAGCGTAGGAGGGGCACGGGAAAACATTCAGTACTTC,CASSVGGARENIQYF
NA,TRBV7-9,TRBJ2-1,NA,TGTGCCAGCAGCTTCTCGGGCGAGGATGAGCAGTTCTTC,CASSFSGEDEQFF
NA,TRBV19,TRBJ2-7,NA,TGTGCCAGTAGTCACGGGCCCACGGAGCAGTACTTC,CASSHGPTEQYF
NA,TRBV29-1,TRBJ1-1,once,TGCAGCGCCCATGGGACAATTAATCGGGGCACTGAAGCTTTCTTT,CSAHGTINRGTEAFF
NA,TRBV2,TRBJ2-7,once,TGTGCCAGCAGTGAAGCCCGTCTCTGGGACACCTCCTACGAGCAGTACTTC,CASSEARLWDTSYEQYF
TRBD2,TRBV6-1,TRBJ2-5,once,TGTGCCAGCAGTGAGCTTCTAGCGGGGGAGGAGGAGACCCAGTACTTC,CASSELLAGEEETQYF
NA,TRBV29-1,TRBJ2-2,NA,TGCAGCGTTGGTGAATTGGACAGCGTCAACACCGGGGAGCTGTTTTTT,CSVGELDSVNTGELFF
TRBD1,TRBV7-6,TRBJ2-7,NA,TGTGCCAGCAGCTACGGGACAGGGGTTCCCTACGAGCAGTACTTC,CASSYGTGVPYEQYF
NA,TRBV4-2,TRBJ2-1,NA,TGTGCCAGCAGCCAGCCCCCGGTTTATGAGCAGTTCTTC,CASSQPPVYEQFF
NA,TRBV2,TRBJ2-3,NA,TGTGCCAGAACAGCGCCCCTCACAGATACGCAGTATTTT,CARTAPLTDTQYF
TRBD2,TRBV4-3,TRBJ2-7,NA,TGCGCCAGCAGCCAGGAAGCGGGAGGGCAATACGAGCAGTACTTC,CASSQEAGGQYEQYF
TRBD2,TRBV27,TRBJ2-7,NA,TGTGCCAGCAGGCTTGGGACTAGCGGGATCTACGAGCAGTACTTC,CASRLGTSGIYEQYF
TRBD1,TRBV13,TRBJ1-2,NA,TGTGCCAGCAGCGGAGGGGGCGAAGAAAAAGGCTACACCTTC,CASSGGGEEKGYTF
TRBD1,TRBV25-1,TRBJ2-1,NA,TGTGCCAGCAGTGGCTCAGGGCAGGGGGCGAATAATGAGCAGTTCTTC,CASSGSGQGANNEQFF
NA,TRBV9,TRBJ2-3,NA,TGTGCCAGCAGCGAGACAAGGGGGAGAGGAGATACGCAGTATTTT,CASSETRGRGDTQYF
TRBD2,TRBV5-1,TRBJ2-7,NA,TGCGCCAGCAGCGACTTGACTAGCGCGCTATCCTACGAGCAGTACTTC,CASSDLTSALSYEQYF
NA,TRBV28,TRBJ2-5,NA,TGTGCCAGCAGTTATTCGGAGCAAGAGACCCAGTACTTC,CASSYSEQETQYF
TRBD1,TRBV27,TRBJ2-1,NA,TGTGCCAGCAGTTTGGGTGGGACAGGCTACAATGAGCAGTTCTTC,CASSLGGTGYNEQFF
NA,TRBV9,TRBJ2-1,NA,TGTGCCAGCAGCGTAGGGGGCAGCAGCGAGCAGTTCTTC,CASSVGGSSEQFF
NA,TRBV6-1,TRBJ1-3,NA,TGTGCCAGCAGTGAAAATGCACTGAGCTCTGGAAACACCATATATTTT,CASSENALSSGNTIYF
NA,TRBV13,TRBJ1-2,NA,TGTGCCAGCAGCATATTCGGGACGGTGAACTATGGCTACACCTTC,CASSIFGTVNYGYTF
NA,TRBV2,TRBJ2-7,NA,TGTGCCAGCAGTGAAGACAGTTCCTACGAGCAGTACTTC,CASSEDSSYEQYF
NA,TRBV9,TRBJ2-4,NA,TGTGCCAGCAGCGCCTCGGAAAACATTCAGTACTTC,CASSASENIQYF
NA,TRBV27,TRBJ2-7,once,TGTGCCAGCAGCGAACCCGCCGGAAACCCCTACGAGCAGTACTTC,CASSEPAGNPYEQYF
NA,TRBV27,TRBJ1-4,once,TGTGCCAGCAGTTCAAAGACAACCTGGAATGAAAAACTGTTTTTT,CASSSKTTWNEKLFF
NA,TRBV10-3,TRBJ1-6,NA,TGTGCCATCAGTGACCCCCCTCGGGGGGCTCTTTACTCACCCCTCCACTTT,CAISDPPRGALYSPLHF
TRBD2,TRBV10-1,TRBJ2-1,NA,TGCGCCAGCAGTGAGGGGGGGGCCTACAATGAGCAGTTCTTC,CASSEGGAYNEQFF
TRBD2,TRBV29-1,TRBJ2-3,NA,TGCAGTATTGGGGGAGCTAGCGGGAGTTTGACAGATACGCAGTATTTT,CSIGGASGSLTDTQYF
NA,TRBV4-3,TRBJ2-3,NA,TGCGCCAGCAGCCAAGAATGGGATTCTAGCACAGATACGCAGTATTTT,CASSQEWDSSTDTQYF
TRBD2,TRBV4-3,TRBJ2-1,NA,TGCGCCAGCAGCCAAGATTCAGTCGGCGGGAGTTCGAATGAGCAGTTCTTC,CASSQDSVGGSSNEQFF
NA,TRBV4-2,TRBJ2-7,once,TGTGCCAGCAGCCAAGACCCCGGCAGCGAGCAGTACTTC,CASSQDPGSEQYF
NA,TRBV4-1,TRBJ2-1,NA,TGCGCCAGCAGCCAAGTCCAGGTCAGCAATGAGCAGTTCTTC,CASSQVQVSNEQFF
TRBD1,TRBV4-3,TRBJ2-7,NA,TGCGCCAGCAGCCAAGATGTCCCGGGACAGGGAGAGAGGAGGTACTTC,CASSQDVPGQGERRYF
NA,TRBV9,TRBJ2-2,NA,TGTGCCAGCAGCGTAGGCGACGGATTGAACACCGGGGAGCTGTTTTTT,CASSVGDGLNTGELFF
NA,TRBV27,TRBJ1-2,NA,TGTGCCAGCAGTCCGGTCGGCGCGCTCAGCTATGGCTACACCTTC,CASSPVGALSYGYTF
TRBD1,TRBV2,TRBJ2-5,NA,TGTGCCAGCAGGGCCGGGACAGGGTACCAAGAGACCCAGTACTTC,CASRAGTGYQETQYF
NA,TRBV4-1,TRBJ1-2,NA,TGCGCCAGCAGCCAAGTCGGACATTCTGGCTACACCTTC,CASSQVGHSGYTF
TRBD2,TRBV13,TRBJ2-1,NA,TGTGCCAGCAGCTTAAGACTAGCGGGGCCCTACAATGAGCAGTTCTTC,CASSLRLAGPYNEQFF
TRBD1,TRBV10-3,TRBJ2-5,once,TGTGCCATCAGAACAGAAACAGGGGCAGAGACCCAGTACTTC,CAIRTETGAETQYF
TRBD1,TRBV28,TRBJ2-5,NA,TGTGCCAGCAGTTTAGGGACAGGGGGCTCGGAGACCCAGTACTTC,CASSLGTGGSETQYF
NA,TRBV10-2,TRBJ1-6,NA,TGCGCCAGCAGTGACAGTAATTCACCCCTCCACTTT,CASSDSNSPLHF
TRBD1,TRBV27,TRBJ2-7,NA,TGTGCCAGCAGGAGAGACAGGGGTCGCGAGCAGTACTTC,CASRRDRGREQYF
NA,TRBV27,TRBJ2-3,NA,TGTGCCAGCAGCTCTTTGCAGGGCTTCGGCACAGATACGCAGTATTTT,CASSSLQGFGTDTQYF
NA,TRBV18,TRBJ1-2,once,TGTGCCAGCTCACCTGACGGTGCTAACTATGGCTACACCTTC,CASSPDGANYGYTF
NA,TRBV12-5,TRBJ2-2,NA,TGTGCTAGTTCGGTCGACAGAACCCTAGGGGGTTTCGGGGAGCTGTTTTTT,CASSVDRTLGGFGELFF
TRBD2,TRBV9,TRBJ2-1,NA,TGTGCCAGCAGCGCGTCTCCCGGGACTAGTGCCTACAATGAGCAGTTCTTC,CASSASPGTSAYNEQFF
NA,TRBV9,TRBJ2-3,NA,TGTGCCAGCAGCGCCTTGGGGGATACGCAGTATTTT,CASSALGDTQYF